The present entry profiles one T cell receptor (beta chain) with its context. Its target is not known. It was with unique molecular identifiers that the TCRbeta library was prepared. TCRdb re-derived calls from the PCR reads in MiXCR, one entry per CDR3 protein. The sample gives approximately 1,000,000 distinct CDR3 sequences, around 30% of which show up once; roughly 28% is in the top ten. The CDR3 length is 12 residues. The junction had 5 bases not matched to a gene; V was cut back by 6 bases and J by 13 bases. This record belongs to a study of T-cell reconstitution after alpha-beta-depleted transplantation in children. Study-wide results and caveats: There were reportedly several hundred expanded graft clones from which alpha-beta T cells came about two months after transplant. Several patients had high TCRbeta diversity at day 60; it came from surviving recipient T cells and thymic progenitors.

This sequence was found in a boy younger than two who had a stem cell transplant for SCID, so the T cells may come from the graft donor. The chain joins TRBV12-3 or TRBV12-4 to TRBJ1-6; 8 bases are a match to TRBD1. The material sequenced was PBMCs, mostly from graft donor cells, taken 360 days after TCRalphabeta/CD19-depleted stem cell transplant. This CDR3 reads CASSTTGAPLHF. The DNA of the CDR3 is TGTGCCAGCAGCACGACAGGGGCGCCCCTCCACTTT.